These T cell receptor beta chains were read from a single sample in a study of T cells after yellow fever vaccination. TCRdb independently ran MiXCR on the 5' RACE reads; one entry per CDR3 protein. The data show 600,000 to 750,000 distinct CDR3 sequences, more than 9% seen once. The sequencing here drew on PBMCs, taken on the day of the yellow fever booster vaccination. These receptors originate from a man under 40 who received the YFV17D yellow fever vaccine. Each CDR3 is given with its conserved first and last residue. A D gene is named only where the DNA matches it firmly. Not every row has a clone size; where given, it reads once, few, many or a size class.

clone_size j_call d_call v_call cdr3_nt cdr3_aa
- TRBJ2-1 TRBD2 TRBV18 TGTGCCAGCTCACCAGCCGGGACTAGCCTCAATGAGCAGTTCTTC CASSPAGTSLNEQFF
few TRBJ2-7 TRBD1 TRBV5-1 TGCGCCAGCAGTAGTCTGGGACAGGCCTTCGAGGAGCAGTACTTC CASSSLGQAFEEQYF
- TRBJ1-1 - TRBV7-6 TGTGCCAGCAGCTTAGCGCCCCAGGGAACAATGAACACTGAAGCTTTCTTT CASSLAPQGTMNTEAFF
- TRBJ2-3 - TRBV20-1 TGCTGTGCTAGAAGCCCCGGCCAGGGAGCCACAGATACGCAGTATTTT CCARSPGQGATDTQYF
many TRBJ1-5 TRBD1 TRBV29-1 TGCAGCGTTGGGCAGGGGGGTCAGCCCCAGCATTTT CSVGQGGQPQHF
few TRBJ1-2 TRBD1 TRBV7-2 TGTGCCAGCAGCTTAGGGACAGGGGACGGCTACACCTTC CASSLGTGDGYTF
- TRBJ1-2 - TRBV7-8 TGTGCCAGCAGCTTGGGCATGGTAGCATCCAGTGGCTACACCTTC CASSLGMVASSGYTF
few TRBJ2-1 - TRBV5-6 TGTGCCAGCAGCCTTAGGGGCCCGCAGTTCTTC CASSLRGPQFF
- TRBJ2-7 TRBD2 TRBV9 TGTGCCAGCAGCGTAGAACTAGCGGGTCCCTACGAGCAGTACTTC CASSVELAGPYEQYF
few TRBJ2-1 - TRBV25-1 TGTGCCAGCAGTGAATTAAACACTAGCCAGGAAACCTACAATGAGCAGTTCTTC CASSELNTSQETYNEQFF
few TRBJ2-5 - TRBV5-1 TGCGCCAGCAGCTTGGCCAGCGTTCGCGAGACCCAGTACTTC CASSLASVRETQYF
few TRBJ2-1 TRBD2 TRBV20-1 TGCAGTGCTAGCGACGATAGCGGGAGGATCAATGAGCAGTTCTTC CSASDDSGRINEQFF
- TRBJ2-7 TRBD2 TRBV7-2 TGTGCCAGCAGCTTTGACAGCGGGAGAGGTTACGAGCAGTACTTC CASSFDSGRGYEQYF
- TRBJ2-7 - TRBV25-1 TGTGCCAGCAGTGAAACAGGGTTTTTCTACGAGCAGTACTTC CASSETGFFYEQYF
few TRBJ2-1 - TRBV20-1 TGCAGTGCTAGAGATCGGAAGAGGTCCTACTACTACAATGAGCAGTTCTTC CSARDRKRSYYYNEQFF
- TRBJ2-3 - TRBV19 TGTGCCAGCAAAGGGGATATTGGGATGGATACGCAGTATTTT CASKGDIGMDTQYF